A selection of T cell receptor beta chains follows, all from one sample in a study of cytomegalovirus exposure and HLA in healthy donors. The method was immunoSEQ multiplex PCR; TCRdb's version includes in-frame clones alone and lacks a portion of them. The sample carries more than 300,000 clones, 86% recorded once. Sequencing input: PBMCs. These TCRs come from a woman aged 18-29 years in good health and CMV-seronegative. Each CDR3 is given with its conserved first and last residue.

CDR3aa: CASSVSGTGCQPQHF; v_gene: TRBV21-1; j_gene: TRBJ1-5
CDR3aa: CASSLTQGSTEAFF; v_gene: TRBV28; j_gene: TRBJ1-1
CDR3aa: CASSSARGGVSTDTQYF; v_gene: TRBV4-1; j_gene: TRBJ2-3
CDR3aa: CASSLTGTQETQYF; v_gene: TRBV28; j_gene: TRBJ2-5
CDR3aa: CASSQAPGTGYNYGYTF; v_gene: TRBV4-2; j_gene: TRBJ1-2
CDR3aa: CASSLVRDTQYF; v_gene: TRBV5-4; j_gene: TRBJ2-3
CDR3aa: CASSDSNRPWGEKLFF; v_gene: TRBV6-4; j_gene: TRBJ1-4
CDR3aa: CSVATGGTIYGYTF; v_gene: TRBV29-1; j_gene: TRBJ1-2
CDR3aa: CASSIRGQGNTGELFF; v_gene: TRBV19; j_gene: TRBJ2-2
CDR3aa: CASSRLTANYGYTF; v_gene: TRBV2; j_gene: TRBJ1-2
CDR3aa: CASSLKRTNTGELFF; v_gene: TRBV5-4; j_gene: TRBJ2-2
CDR3aa: CASSEHGGRAWQYF; v_gene: TRBV2; j_gene: TRBJ2-7
CDR3aa: CASSEETGGRSYTF; v_gene: TRBV2; j_gene: TRBJ1-2
CDR3aa: CASSFGQGHSTDTQYF; v_gene: TRBV11-2; j_gene: TRBJ2-3
CDR3aa: CAISERVQRDEQFF; v_gene: TRBV10-3; j_gene: TRBJ2-1
CDR3aa: CASREREQYF; v_gene: TRBV2; j_gene: TRBJ2-7
CDR3aa: CAGSSTYNEQFF; v_gene: TRBV11-2; j_gene: TRBJ2-1
CDR3aa: CASSLGGQGGRPQHF; v_gene: TRBV28; j_gene: TRBJ1-5
CDR3aa: CASSLVNSGANVLTF; v_gene: TRBV28; j_gene: TRBJ2-6
CDR3aa: CASSPGGLAGINEQFF; v_gene: TRBV5-4; j_gene: TRBJ2-1
CDR3aa: CASRRPGGGYYGYTF; v_gene: TRBV28; j_gene: TRBJ1-2
CDR3aa: CASSLAPLKLIEAKNIQYF; v_gene: TRBV7-9; j_gene: TRBJ2-4
CDR3aa: CASSSRGAPYEQYF; v_gene: TRBV7-9; j_gene: TRBJ2-7
CDR3aa: CASSSQGAGGYGYTF; v_gene: TRBV7-8; j_gene: TRBJ1-2
CDR3aa: CASSERSGPGYGYTF; v_gene: TRBV2; j_gene: TRBJ1-2
CDR3aa: CATKPQQGLETQYF; v_gene: TRBV15; j_gene: TRBJ2-5
CDR3aa: CASSHTGLSMNTEAFF; v_gene: TRBV5-1; j_gene: TRBJ1-1
CDR3aa: CASSHQGIYEQYF; v_gene: TRBV5-6; j_gene: TRBJ2-7
CDR3aa: CASSFPPGEYTEAFF; v_gene: TRBV5-1; j_gene: TRBJ1-1
CDR3aa: CASRAGYNQPQHF; v_gene: TRBV19; j_gene: TRBJ1-5
CDR3aa: CASRLWGTGLSYNSPLHF; v_gene: TRBV28; j_gene: TRBJ1-6
CDR3aa: CASSQVAGGQSNEQFF; v_gene: TRBV4-1; j_gene: TRBJ2-1
CDR3aa: CASSLRDSPLHF; v_gene: TRBV13; j_gene: TRBJ1-6
CDR3aa: CASQGSNTEAFF; v_gene: TRBV5-4; j_gene: TRBJ1-1
CDR3aa: CASSQGGGSYEQYF; v_gene: TRBV5-1; j_gene: TRBJ2-7
CDR3aa: CASSLFGGSTEAFF; v_gene: TRBV28; j_gene: TRBJ1-1
CDR3aa: CASSGESGRVTDTQYF; v_gene: TRBV9; j_gene: TRBJ2-3
CDR3aa: CASQNSLGGLFF; v_gene: TRBV28; j_gene: TRBJ2-2
CDR3aa: CASAGTGDLYEQYF; v_gene: TRBV28; j_gene: TRBJ2-7
CDR3aa: CASSWAPTGRNTEAFF; v_gene: TRBV5-1; j_gene: TRBJ1-1
CDR3aa: CASRGDSNYNSPLHF; v_gene: TRBV2; j_gene: TRBJ1-6
CDR3aa: CASSRSGLADTDTQYF; v_gene: TRBV7-2; j_gene: TRBJ2-3
CDR3aa: CASSLENRGPPYEQYF; v_gene: TRBV11-2; j_gene: TRBJ2-7
CDR3aa: CASSETGVGTEAFF; v_gene: TRBV4-1; j_gene: TRBJ1-1
CDR3aa: CASRKRGDLYNEQFF; v_gene: TRBV19; j_gene: TRBJ2-1
CDR3aa: CASRETSGGSKQFF; v_gene: TRBV19; j_gene: TRBJ2-1
CDR3aa: CASSDLPETGGSEQYF; v_gene: TRBV5-1; j_gene: TRBJ2-7
CDR3aa: CASIGGQGRREQYF; v_gene: TRBV5-4; j_gene: TRBJ2-7
CDR3aa: CASSRMIGDGGYEQYF; v_gene: TRBV4-1; j_gene: TRBJ2-7
CDR3aa: CASSLSAAALYNEQFF; v_gene: TRBV27; j_gene: TRBJ2-1
CDR3aa: CASSSTRTPNEKLFF; v_gene: TRBV7-9; j_gene: TRBJ1-4
CDR3aa: CAINNASSGNTIYF; v_gene: TRBV10-3; j_gene: TRBJ1-3
CDR3aa: CASSPATGSSYEQYF; v_gene: TRBV28; j_gene: TRBJ2-7
CDR3aa: CASSLWTGNYEQYF; v_gene: TRBV28; j_gene: TRBJ2-7